Each of the 6 T cell receptor beta chains below was sequenced from the same sample in a study of blood T cell repertoires in COVID-19. Only in-frame clones appear in the TCRdb table, and some are missing; sequencing was by immunoSEQ multiplex PCR. The data hold about 190,000 clones, with around 90% observed a single time. Material for sequencing was peripheral blood. The receptor set was obtained from a middle-aged man with acute or convalescent COVID-19.

The chain combines TRBV3-1 (or the pseudogene TRBV3-2) with TRBJ2-7; TRBD2 aligns across 10 bases. The CDR3 runs 19 residues. V trimming: 2 bases; J trimming: 1 base; junction bases outside the gene matches: 14. Germline values: CDR1 LGHDT, CDR2 YNNKEL (reference sequence). CDR3 in DNA: TGTGCCAGCAGCCAAACGGGTAGGCTAGCGGGAGTAAGATCCTACGAGCAGTACTTC. Encoded protein: CASSQTGRLAGVRSYEQYF.

This chain links TRBV19 with TRBJ2-3; 14 bases fit TRBD2. Germline lookup yields CDR1 LNHDA and CDR2 SQIVND (reference sequence). J was trimmed by 6 bases and V by 6 bases; bases with no gene match: 17. The CDR3 loop spans 19 amino acids. The CDR3 spells CASSPGGLAGGPGRDTQYF. In nucleotides, the CDR3 is TGTGCCAGTAGCCCGGGCGGACTAGCGGGGGGCCCAGGTCGCGATACGCAGTATTTT.

The chain uses TRBV19 and TRBJ1-2, with 7 positions matching TRBD1. This CDR3 spans 17 amino acids. Germline-derived CDR1 and CDR2 are LNHDA and SQIVND (reference sequence). Trimming took 2 bases from V and 0 from J; bases not matched to a gene: 9. The DNA of the CDR3 is TGTGCCAGTAGTATATCGGAAAACAGGGGCCCTAACTATGGCTACACCTTC. This codes for CASSISENRGPNYGYTF.

This clone appeared once. V is TRBV6-2 or TRBV6-3 and J is TRBJ2-2; D is perhaps TRBD2 (6 bases). V lost 4 bases and J lost 5, with 17 bases in between. CDR3 length: 16 residues. CDR1 is MNHEY and CDR2 is SVGEGT in the germline V gene. In DNA form, the CDR3 reads TGTGCCAGCAGTTTGAGTTCGGGACTGACTACCGGGGAGCTGTTTTTT. This codes for CASSLSSGLTTGELFF.

V usage is TRBV10-3 and J usage is TRBJ1-3, with unresolved D. V was cut by 4 bases and J by 0 bases, with 16 bases left in between. Germline V lookup: CDR1 ENHRY, CDR2 SYGVKD. The CDR3 has 17 amino acids. CDR3 nucleotides: TGTGCCATCAGTGGTTCTGTTTCGGCTAGCTCTGGAAACACCATATATTTT. Its protein product is CAISGSVSASSGNTIYF.

V usage is TRBV5-1 and J usage is TRBJ2-2; 9 bases match TRBD1. Per the germline V gene, CDR1 is SGHRS and CDR2 is YFSETQ. The J segment lost 6 bases and the V segment lost 6 bases, leaving 9 bases of the junction unmatched. The length of the CDR3 is 15 residues. The CDR3 sequence is CASTEQGALSGELFF. Written as DNA, the CDR3 is TGCGCCAGCACAGAACAGGGGGCGCTTTCCGGGGAGCTGTTTTTT.